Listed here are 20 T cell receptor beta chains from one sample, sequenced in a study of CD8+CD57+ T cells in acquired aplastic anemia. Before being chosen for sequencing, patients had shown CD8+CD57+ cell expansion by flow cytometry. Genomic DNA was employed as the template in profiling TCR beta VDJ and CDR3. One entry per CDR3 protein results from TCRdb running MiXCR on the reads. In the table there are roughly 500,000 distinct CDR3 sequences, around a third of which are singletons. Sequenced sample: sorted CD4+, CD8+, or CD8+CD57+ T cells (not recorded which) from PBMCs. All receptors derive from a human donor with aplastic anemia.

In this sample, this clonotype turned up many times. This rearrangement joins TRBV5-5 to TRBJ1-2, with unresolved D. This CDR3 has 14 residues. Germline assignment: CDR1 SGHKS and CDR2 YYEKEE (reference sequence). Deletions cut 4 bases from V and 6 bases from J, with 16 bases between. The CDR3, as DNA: TGTGCCAGCAGCCGCCTAAACCGGGAGGATGGCTACACCTTC. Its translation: CASSRLNREDGYTF.

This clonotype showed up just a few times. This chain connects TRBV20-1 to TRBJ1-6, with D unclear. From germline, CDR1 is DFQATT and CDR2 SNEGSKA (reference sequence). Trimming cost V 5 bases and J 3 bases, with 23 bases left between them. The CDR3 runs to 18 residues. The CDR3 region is CSAGRSRPGGHYNSPLHF. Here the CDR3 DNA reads TGCAGTGCTGGAAGGTCCCGGCCAGGAGGCCACTATAATTCACCCCTCCACTTT.

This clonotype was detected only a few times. The CDR3 coding sequence is TGTGCCAGCAGCTTAATCCAGGGTTCGGGTAATGAAAAACTGTTTTTT. This gives the protein CASSLIQGSGNEKLFF. This chain joins TRBV11-1 and TRBJ1-4; tentative D call: TRBD1 (5 bases). V was shortened by 2 bases and J by 4 bases, with 14 bases between the two germline ends. The CDR3 has 16 amino acids. Germline V lookup: CDR1 SGHAT, CDR2 FQDESV (reference sequence).

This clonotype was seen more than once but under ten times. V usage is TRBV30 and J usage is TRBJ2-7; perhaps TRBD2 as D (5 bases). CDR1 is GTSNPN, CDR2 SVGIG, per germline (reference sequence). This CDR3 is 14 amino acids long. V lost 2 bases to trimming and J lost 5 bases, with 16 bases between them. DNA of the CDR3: TGTGCCTGGAGTAGGACCCTGAGGGCTAACGAGCAGTACTTC. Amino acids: CAWSRTLRANEQYF.

DNA of the CDR3: TGTGCCAGCAGGGGTAGAAGGGGGGCCCAAGAGACCCAGTACTTC. The encoded protein is CASRGRRGAQETQYF. V and J are TRBV2 and TRBJ2-5; D tentatively reads TRBD1 or TRBD2 (6 bases each). The CDR3 runs 15 residues. Germline CDR1 SNHLY, CDR2 FYNNEI. The V gene lost 6 bases and the J gene lost 1 base, with 15 bases spanning the gap.

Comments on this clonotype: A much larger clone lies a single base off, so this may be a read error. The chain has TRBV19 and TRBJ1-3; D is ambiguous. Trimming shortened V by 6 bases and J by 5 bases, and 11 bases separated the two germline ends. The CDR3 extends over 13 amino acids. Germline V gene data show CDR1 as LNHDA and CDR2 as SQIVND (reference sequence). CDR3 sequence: CASRTDNRNTIYF. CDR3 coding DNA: TGTGCCAGTAGGACGGATAACCGAAACACCATATATTTT.

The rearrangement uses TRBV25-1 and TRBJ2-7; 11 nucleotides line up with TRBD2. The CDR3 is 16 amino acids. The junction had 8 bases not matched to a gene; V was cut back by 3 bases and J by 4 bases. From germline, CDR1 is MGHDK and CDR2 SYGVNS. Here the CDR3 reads CASSEGLAGGGYEQYF. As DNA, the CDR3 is TGTGCCAGCAGTGAGGGCCTAGCGGGAGGTGGGTACGAGCAGTACTTC.

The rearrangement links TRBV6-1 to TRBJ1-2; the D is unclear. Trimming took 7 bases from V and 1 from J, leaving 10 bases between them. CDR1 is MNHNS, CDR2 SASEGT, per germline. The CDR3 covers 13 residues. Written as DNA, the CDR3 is TGTGCCAGCAACAAAGTGGGTAACTATGGCTACACCTTC. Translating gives CASNKVGNYGYTF.

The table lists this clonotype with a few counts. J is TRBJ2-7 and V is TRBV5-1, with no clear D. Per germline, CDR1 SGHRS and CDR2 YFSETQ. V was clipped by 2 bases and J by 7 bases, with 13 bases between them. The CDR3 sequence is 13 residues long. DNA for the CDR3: TGCGCCAGCAGCTTCCGAACTAAACAGGAGCAGTACTTC. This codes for CASSFRTKQEQYF.

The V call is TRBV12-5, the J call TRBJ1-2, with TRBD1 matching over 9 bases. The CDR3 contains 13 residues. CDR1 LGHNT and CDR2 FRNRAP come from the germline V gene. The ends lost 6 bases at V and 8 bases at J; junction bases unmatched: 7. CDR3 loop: CASGIQGANGYTF. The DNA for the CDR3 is TGTGCTAGTGGGATACAGGGGGCGAACGGCTACACCTTC.

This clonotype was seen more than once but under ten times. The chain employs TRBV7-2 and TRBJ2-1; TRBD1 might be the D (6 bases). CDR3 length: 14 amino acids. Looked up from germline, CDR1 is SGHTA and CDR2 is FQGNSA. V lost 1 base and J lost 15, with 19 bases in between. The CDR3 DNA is TGTGCCAGCAGCTTAGGGCCCCACAGGGATCTTCCGTTCTTC. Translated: CASSLGPHRDLPFF. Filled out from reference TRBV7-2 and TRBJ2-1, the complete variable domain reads GAGVSQSPSNKVTEKGKDVELRCDPISGHTALYWYRQSLGQGLEFLIYFQGNSAPDKSGLPSDRFSAERTGGSVSTLTIQRTQQEDSAVYLCASSLGPHRDLPFFGPGTRLTVL.

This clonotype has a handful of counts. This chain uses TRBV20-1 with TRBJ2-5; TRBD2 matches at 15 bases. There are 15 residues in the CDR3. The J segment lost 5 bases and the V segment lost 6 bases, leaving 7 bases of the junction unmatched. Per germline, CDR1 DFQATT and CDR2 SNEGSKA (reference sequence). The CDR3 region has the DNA TGCAGTGCGGACGGACTAGCGGGGGGGCCGGAGACCCAGTACTTC. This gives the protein CSADGLAGGPETQYF.

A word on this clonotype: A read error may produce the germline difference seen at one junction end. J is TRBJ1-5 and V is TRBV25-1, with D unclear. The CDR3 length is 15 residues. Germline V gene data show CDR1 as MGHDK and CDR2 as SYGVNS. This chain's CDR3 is CARSVEGRVGQPQHF. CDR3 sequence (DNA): TGTGCCCGCAGCGTAGAAGGGAGGGTTGGTCAGCCCCAGCATTTT.

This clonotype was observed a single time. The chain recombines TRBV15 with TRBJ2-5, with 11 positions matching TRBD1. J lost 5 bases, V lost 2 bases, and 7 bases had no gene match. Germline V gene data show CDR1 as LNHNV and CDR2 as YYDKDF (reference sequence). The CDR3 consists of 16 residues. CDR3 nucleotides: TGTGCCACCAGCAGACCCGGGACAGGGGGAGGGGAGACCCAGTACTTC. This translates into CATSRPGTGGGETQYF.

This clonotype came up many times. CDR3 in amino acids: CATSRDVGAGREQYF. The CDR3 bases are TGTGCCACCAGCAGAGATGTGGGGGCGGGCCGGGAGCAGTACTTC. The rearrangement links TRBV15 to TRBJ2-7; D might be TRBD1 (6 bases). Trimming removed 0 bases from V and 7 bases from J, with 16 bases in between. CDR1 is LNHNV, CDR2 YYDKDF, per germline (reference sequence). This CDR3 spans 15 amino acids. Drawing the rest from reference TRBV15 and TRBJ2-7, the complete variable domain is DAMVIQNPRYQVTQFGKPVTLSCSQTLNHNVMYWYQQKSSQAPKLLFHYYDKDFNNEADTPDNFQSRRPNTSFCFLDIRSPGLGDTAMYLCATSRDVGAGREQYFGPGTRLTVT.

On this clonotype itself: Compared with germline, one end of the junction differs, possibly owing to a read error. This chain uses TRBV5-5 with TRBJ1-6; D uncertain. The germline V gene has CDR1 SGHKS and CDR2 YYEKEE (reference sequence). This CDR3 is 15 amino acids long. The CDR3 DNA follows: TGTGCCAGCACCCCAACTTCCTCCTATAATTCACCCCTCAACTTT. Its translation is CASTPTSSYNSPLNF.

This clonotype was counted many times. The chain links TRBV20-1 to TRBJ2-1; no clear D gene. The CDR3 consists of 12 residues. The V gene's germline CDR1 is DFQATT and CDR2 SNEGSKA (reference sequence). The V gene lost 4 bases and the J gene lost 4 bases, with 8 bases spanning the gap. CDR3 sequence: CSAMHGYNEQFF. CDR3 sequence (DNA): TGCAGTGCTATGCATGGGTACAATGAGCAGTTCTTC.

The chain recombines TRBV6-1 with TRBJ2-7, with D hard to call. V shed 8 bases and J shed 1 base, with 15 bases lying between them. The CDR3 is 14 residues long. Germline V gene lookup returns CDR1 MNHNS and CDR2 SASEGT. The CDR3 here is CASQVEWTSYEQYF. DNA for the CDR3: TGTGCCAGCCAGGTTGAATGGACGTCCTACGAGCAGTACTTC.

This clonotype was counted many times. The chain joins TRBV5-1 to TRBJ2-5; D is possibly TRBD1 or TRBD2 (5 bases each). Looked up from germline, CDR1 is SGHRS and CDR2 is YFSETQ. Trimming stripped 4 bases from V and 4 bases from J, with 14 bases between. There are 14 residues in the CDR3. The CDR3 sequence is CASSVGTIPETQYF. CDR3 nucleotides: TGCGCCAGCAGCGTCGGGACCATCCCAGAGACCCAGTACTTC.

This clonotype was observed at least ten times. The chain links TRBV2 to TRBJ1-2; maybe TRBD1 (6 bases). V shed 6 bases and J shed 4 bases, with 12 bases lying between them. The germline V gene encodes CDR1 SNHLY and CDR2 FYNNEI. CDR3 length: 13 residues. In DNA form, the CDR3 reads TGTGCCAGCAGCTCAGGGGACGGCTATGGCTACACCTTC. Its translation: CASSSGDGYGYTF.